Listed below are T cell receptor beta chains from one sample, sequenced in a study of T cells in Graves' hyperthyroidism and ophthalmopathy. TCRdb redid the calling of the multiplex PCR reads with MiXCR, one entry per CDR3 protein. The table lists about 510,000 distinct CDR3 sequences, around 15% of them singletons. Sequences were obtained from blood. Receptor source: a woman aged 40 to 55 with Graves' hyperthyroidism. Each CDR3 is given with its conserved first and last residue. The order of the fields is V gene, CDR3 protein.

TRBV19	CASSGMAPQETQYF
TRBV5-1	CASSRGQGARETQYF
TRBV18	CASSARQLGEAFF
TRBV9	CASSVEGSTQETQYF
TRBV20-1	CSAETSGNNEQYF
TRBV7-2	CASSLGGTSVGNYGYTF
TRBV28	CASSPGLGSYNEQFF
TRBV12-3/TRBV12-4	CASSLALFLNTEAFF
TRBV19	CARPGFSYEQYF
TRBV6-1	CASSEYETYEQYF
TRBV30	CAWSNGQGFADTQYF
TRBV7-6	CASSLPGSGGDYEQYF
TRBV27	CASSLSQSSYNSPLHF
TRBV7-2	CASSTRLGGGDYEQYF
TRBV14	CASSRPGQGHEQYF
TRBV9	CASSVGGSTETQYF
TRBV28	CASSFEPIGMGAFF
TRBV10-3	CAISEGQGANEQFF
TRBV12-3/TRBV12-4	CASSLPRGNNEQFF
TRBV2	CASTKPAGGYETQYF
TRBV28	CASSMLGAHSNTGELFF
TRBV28	CASSPGQGSTGGEKLFF
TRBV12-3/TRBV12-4	CASSSSGPNQPQHF
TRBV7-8	CASSLVTAGVEAFF
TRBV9	CASSVGEAGGIYEQYF
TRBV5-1	CASSLRTGDTEAFF
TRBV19	CASSIFRDNTEAFF
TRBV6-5	CASSYGVRSGRGDTEAFF
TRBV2	CASKFTGTGRLYGYTF
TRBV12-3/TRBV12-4	CASSPTLIETQYF
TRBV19	CASSTGQGVETQYF
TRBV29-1	CSVEAGVINEQFF
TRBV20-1	CSAVADGTSGSFNEQFF
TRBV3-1	CASSPRQGRTYEQYF
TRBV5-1	CASSLGGPADSGANVLTF
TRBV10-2	CASSETSGRVDNEQFF